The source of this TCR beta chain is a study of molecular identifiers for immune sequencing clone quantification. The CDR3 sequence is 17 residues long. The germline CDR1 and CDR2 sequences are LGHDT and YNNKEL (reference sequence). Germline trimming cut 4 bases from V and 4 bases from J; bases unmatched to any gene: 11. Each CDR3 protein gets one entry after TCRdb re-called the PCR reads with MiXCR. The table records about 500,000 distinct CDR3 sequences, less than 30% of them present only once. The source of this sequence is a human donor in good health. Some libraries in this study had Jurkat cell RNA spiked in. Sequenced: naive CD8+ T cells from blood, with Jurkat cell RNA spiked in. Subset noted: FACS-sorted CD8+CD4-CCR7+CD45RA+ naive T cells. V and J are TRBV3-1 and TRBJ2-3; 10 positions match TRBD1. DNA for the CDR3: TGTGCCAGCAGCCCGACGCCGGACAGGGGGTGGGCAGATACGCAGTATTTT. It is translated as CASSPTPDRGWADTQYF.